The entry below gives a single T cell receptor beta chain sequence along with its context. This sample was taken from a study of blood T cell repertoires in COVID-19. About the study: Samples taken during acute and convalescent COVID-19 were collected in the United States, Italy and Spain. T cells, B-cell-depleted T cells, or PBMCs supplied cDNA or gDNA.

Per the germline V gene, CDR1 is LGHNA and CDR2 is YSLEER. The CDR3 has 15 amino acids. With 3 bases clipped from V and 10 bases from J, the junction kept 14 bases outside the gene matches. Authors' processing steps: Researchers report that nucleated cell counts were estimated from reference gene primer amplification. Clones were read by immunoSEQ multiplex PCR, and TCRdb kept only the in-frame ones, dropping some. V and J calls and clone size follow that table, whereas D and trimming were derived from the DNA. The sample gives tens of thousands of clones, about 81% of which show up once; more than 10% is in the top ten.

Source material: peripheral blood. This clonotype originated in a human donor in a cohort sampled during active COVID-19. This chain links TRBV4-3 with TRBJ1-1, with 7 bases aligning to TRBD1. The CDR3 protein is CASSQTDRDLFGAFF. Written as DNA, the CDR3 is TGCGCCAGCAGCCAGACAGACAGGGACCTCTTCGGAGCTTTCTTT.